These T cell receptor beta chains were read from a single sample in a study of blood T cell repertoires in COVID-19. Method: immunoSEQ multiplex PCR; TCRdb's copy keeps in-frame clones and lacks some. The table shows roughly 100,000 clones, with around 90% occurring only once. Sequenced material: peripheral blood. Source of these receptors: a man younger than 35 with acute or convalescent COVID-19. Each CDR3 is given with its conserved first and last residue. The order of the fields is J gene, V gene, clone size, D gene, CDR3 protein, CDR3 DNA. D genes are given only for firm matches. Clone size is stated in some rows and not others, as once, few, many or a class when expanded.

j_call: TRBJ1-1
v_call: TRBV6-5
clone_size: -
d_call: -
cdr3_aa: CASSYLGQMNTEAFF
cdr3_nt: TGTGCCAGCAGTTACTTAGGACAGATGAACACTGAAGCTTTCTTT

j_call: TRBJ1-2
v_call: TRBV10-1
clone_size: -
d_call: TRBD1
cdr3_aa: CASSCYLHRGRGYGYTF
cdr3_nt: TGCGCCAGCAGTTGTTACCTACACAGGGGGCGAGGCTATGGCTACACCTTC

j_call: TRBJ2-2
v_call: TRBV4-2
clone_size: -
d_call: -
cdr3_aa: CASSQVLEINTGELFF
cdr3_nt: TGTGCCAGCAGCCAAGTACTAGAGATCAACACCGGGGAGCTGTTTTTT

j_call: TRBJ1-2
v_call: TRBV5-1
clone_size: -
d_call: TRBD1
cdr3_aa: CASRGQESDYGYTF
cdr3_nt: TGCGCCAGCCGGGGACAGGAAAGTGACTATGGCTACACCTTC

j_call: TRBJ2-1
v_call: TRBV21-1
clone_size: -
d_call: -
cdr3_aa: CASSNVAEAYNEQFF
cdr3_nt: TGTGCCAGCAGCAACGTAGCGGAGGCCTACAATGAGCAGTTCTTC

j_call: TRBJ1-5
v_call: TRBV10-1
clone_size: -
d_call: -
cdr3_aa: CASSESRYRDCEWPQHF
cdr3_nt: TGCGCCAGCAGTGAGAGCCGGTACCGGGACTGTGAATGGCCCCAGCATTTT

j_call: TRBJ2-4
v_call: TRBV28
clone_size: -
d_call: -
cdr3_aa: CASSLRGLAENIQYF
cdr3_nt: TGTGCCAGCAGTCTCCGGGGGCTAGCGGAAAACATTCAGTACTTC

j_call: TRBJ2-2
v_call: TRBV19
clone_size: -
d_call: -
cdr3_aa: CASSPRVEPWLFF
cdr3_nt: TGTGCCAGTAGTCCCCGGGTGGAGCCTTGGCTGTTTTTT

j_call: TRBJ1-5
v_call: TRBV27
clone_size: -
d_call: TRBD1
cdr3_aa: CASSDRDFVQPQHF
cdr3_nt: TGTGCCAGCAGTGACAGGGATTTCGTTCAGCCCCAGCATTTT

j_call: TRBJ2-3
v_call: TRBV10-3
clone_size: -
d_call: -
cdr3_aa: CAISGQGSTDTQYF
cdr3_nt: TGTGCCATCAGTGGGCAGGGCAGCACAGATACGCAGTATTTT

j_call: TRBJ2-5
v_call: TRBV10-2
clone_size: -
d_call: TRBD2
cdr3_aa: CASRRTSWETQYF
cdr3_nt: TGCGCCAGCAGGAGGACTAGCTGGGAGACCCAGTACTTC

j_call: TRBJ2-2
v_call: TRBV7-8
clone_size: -
d_call: TRBD2
cdr3_aa: CASSYSGRVNTGELFF
cdr3_nt: TGTGCCAGCAGCTATAGCGGGAGGGTTAACACCGGGGAGCTGTTTTTT

j_call: TRBJ1-2
v_call: TRBV19
clone_size: -
d_call: TRBD1
cdr3_aa: CASKEDRDGYTF
cdr3_nt: TGTGCCAGTAAGGAGGACAGGGATGGCTACACCTTC

j_call: TRBJ1-2
v_call: TRBV6-5
clone_size: -
d_call: TRBD1
cdr3_aa: CASSSDRDGYTF
cdr3_nt: TGTGCCAGCAGTTCGGACAGGGATGGCTACACCTTC

j_call: TRBJ2-4
v_call: TRBV19
clone_size: once
d_call: -
cdr3_aa: CASSIILSGTRELAKNIQYF
cdr3_nt: TGTGCCAGTAGTATAATCCTGTCAGGCACACGCGAACTAGCCAAAAACATTCAGTACTTC

j_call: TRBJ2-7
v_call: TRBV7-9
clone_size: -
d_call: TRBD1
cdr3_aa: CASSRTGFFYEQYF
cdr3_nt: TGTGCCAGCAGCCGGACAGGGTTTTTTTACGAGCAGTACTTC

j_call: TRBJ2-1
v_call: TRBV18
clone_size: -
d_call: TRBD2
cdr3_aa: CASSPSPGLAGEEGEQFF
cdr3_nt: TGTGCCAGCTCACCGTCACCGGGACTAGCGGGGGAAGAGGGTGAGCAGTTCTTC

j_call: TRBJ2-7
v_call: TRBV14
clone_size: -
d_call: TRBD1
cdr3_aa: CASSHNRGRPYEQYF
cdr3_nt: TGTGCCAGCAGCCATAACAGGGGGCGACCCTACGAGCAGTACTTC

j_call: TRBJ2-1
v_call: TRBV9
clone_size: -
d_call: -
cdr3_aa: CASSVGPGGYNEQFF
cdr3_nt: TGTGCCAGCAGCGTAGGCCCCGGGGGCTACAATGAGCAGTTCTTC

j_call: TRBJ2-3
v_call: TRBV5-1
clone_size: -
d_call: TRBD2
cdr3_aa: CASSFPLAGGPADTQYF
cdr3_nt: TGCGCCAGCAGCTTCCCTCTAGCGGGGGGGCCTGCAGATACGCAGTATTTT

j_call: TRBJ2-1
v_call: TRBV6-2/TRBV6-3
clone_size: -
d_call: TRBD2
cdr3_aa: CASSYTGLAGNNEQFF
cdr3_nt: TGTGCCAGCAGTTACACGGGACTAGCGGGAAACAATGAGCAGTTCTTC

j_call: TRBJ1-5
v_call: TRBV27
clone_size: -
d_call: -
cdr3_aa: CASSLSRDTYFNQPQHF
cdr3_nt: TGTGCCAGCAGTTTATCGAGGGACACCTATTTCAATCAGCCCCAGCATTTT

j_call: TRBJ1-1
v_call: TRBV4-2
clone_size: few
d_call: -
cdr3_aa: CASSQDIAGNTEAFF
cdr3_nt: TGTGCCAGCAGCCAAGATATAGCGGGGAACACTGAAGCTTTCTTT

j_call: TRBJ1-2
v_call: TRBV9
clone_size: -
d_call: -
cdr3_aa: CASSVDAGGANYGYTF
cdr3_nt: TGTGCCAGCAGCGTAGATGCGGGCGGAGCTAACTATGGCTACACCTTC

j_call: TRBJ1-2
v_call: TRBV9
clone_size: -
d_call: -
cdr3_aa: CASSVAWGGGGYTF
cdr3_nt: TGTGCCAGCAGCGTAGCTTGGGGAGGCGGGGGCTACACCTTC

j_call: TRBJ2-7
v_call: TRBV7-9
clone_size: -
d_call: -
cdr3_aa: CASSPTAFPYEQYF
cdr3_nt: TGTGCCAGCAGCCCAACAGCCTTTCCTTACGAGCAGTACTTC

j_call: TRBJ2-6
v_call: TRBV6-5
clone_size: -
d_call: -
cdr3_aa: CASSYSRGSVLTF
cdr3_nt: TGTGCCAGCAGTTACTCAAGGGGCAGCGTCCTGACTTTC

j_call: TRBJ2-1
v_call: TRBV3-1/TRBV3-2
clone_size: -
d_call: -
cdr3_aa: CASSGGGERGRVYNEQFF
cdr3_nt: TGTGCCAGCAGCGGAGGAGGGGAGAGAGGTAGAGTCTACAATGAGCAGTTCTTC

j_call: TRBJ2-7
v_call: TRBV6-5
clone_size: -
d_call: -
cdr3_aa: CASSPTGPTAYEQYF
cdr3_nt: TGTGCCAGCAGTCCTACAGGGCCAACGGCCTACGAGCAGTACTTC

j_call: TRBJ1-1
v_call: TRBV5-6
clone_size: -
d_call: TRBD1
cdr3_aa: CASSLVGAGGPVNTEAFF
cdr3_nt: TGTGCCAGCAGCTTGGTCGGGGCAGGGGGGCCTGTGAACACTGAAGCTTTCTTT

j_call: TRBJ2-2
v_call: TRBV5-4
clone_size: once
d_call: TRBD2
cdr3_aa: CASSRTSGRLGTGELFF
cdr3_nt: TGTGCCAGCAGTCGGACTAGCGGGAGATTGGGAACCGGGGAGCTGTTTTTT

j_call: TRBJ2-5
v_call: TRBV2
clone_size: -
d_call: -
cdr3_aa: CASSAEGRETQYF
cdr3_nt: TGTGCCAGCAGTGCGGAGGGGAGAGAGACCCAGTACTTC

j_call: TRBJ2-1
v_call: TRBV24-1
clone_size: -
d_call: TRBD2
cdr3_aa: CATSSASGSSYNEQFF
cdr3_nt: TGTGCCACCTCTTCCGCTAGCGGGAGCTCCTACAATGAGCAGTTCTTC

j_call: TRBJ1-2
v_call: TRBV5-4
clone_size: -
d_call: TRBD1
cdr3_aa: CASSTPGQGSYGYTF
cdr3_nt: TGTGCCAGCAGCACCCCGGGACAGGGTAGCTATGGCTACACCTTC

j_call: TRBJ2-1
v_call: TRBV11-2
clone_size: -
d_call: TRBD2
cdr3_aa: CASSLTAGGGSYNEQFF
cdr3_nt: TGTGCCAGCAGCTTAACCGCGGGAGGGGGGTCCTACAATGAGCAGTTCTTC

j_call: TRBJ1-2
v_call: TRBV19
clone_size: -
d_call: -
cdr3_aa: CASSITRTENYGYTF
cdr3_nt: TGTGCCAGTAGTATTACCAGGACAGAAAACTATGGCTACACCTTC

j_call: TRBJ2-5
v_call: TRBV14
clone_size: -
d_call: -
cdr3_aa: CASSPGLGETQYF
cdr3_nt: TGTGCCAGCAGCCCCGGACTCGGAGAGACCCAGTACTTC

j_call: TRBJ2-2
v_call: TRBV3-1/TRBV3-2
clone_size: -
d_call: TRBD2
cdr3_aa: CASSQDSWGGKSVGELFF
cdr3_nt: TGTGCCAGCAGCCAAGATAGTTGGGGGGGAAAGTCGGTCGGGGAGCTGTTTTTT

j_call: TRBJ1-2
v_call: TRBV7-2
clone_size: -
d_call: -
cdr3_aa: CASSLQGRAGGYTF
cdr3_nt: TGTGCCAGCAGCCTCCAGGGGCGGGCGGGTGGCTACACCTTC

j_call: TRBJ1-2
v_call: TRBV5-1
clone_size: -
d_call: -
cdr3_aa: CASSLEGAGFGYTF
cdr3_nt: TGCGCCAGCAGCTTGGAGGGAGCGGGCTTTGGCTACACCTTC

j_call: TRBJ1-1
v_call: TRBV29-1
clone_size: -
d_call: -
cdr3_aa: CSVDHSRNTEAFF
cdr3_nt: TGCAGCGTTGATCACTCGAGGAACACTGAAGCTTTCTTT

j_call: TRBJ2-7
v_call: TRBV10-2
clone_size: once
d_call: -
cdr3_aa: CASSGTAPAYEQYF
cdr3_nt: TGCGCCAGCAGTGGGACAGCCCCAGCCTACGAGCAGTACTTC

j_call: TRBJ1-1
v_call: TRBV19
clone_size: -
d_call: -
cdr3_aa: CASSIRGTWYTEAFF
cdr3_nt: TGTGCCAGTAGTATAAGGGGGACATGGTACACTGAAGCTTTCTTT

j_call: TRBJ2-2
v_call: TRBV30
clone_size: -
d_call: TRBD2
cdr3_aa: CAWKGLAGATNTGELFF
cdr3_nt: TGTGCCTGGAAGGGACTAGCGGGGGCAACGAACACCGGGGAGCTGTTTTTT

j_call: TRBJ2-1
v_call: TRBV19
clone_size: -
d_call: TRBD2
cdr3_aa: CASSIIAGVGSYNEQFF
cdr3_nt: TGTGCCAGTAGTATAATAGCGGGAGTGGGCTCCTACAATGAGCAGTTCTTC

j_call: TRBJ2-7
v_call: TRBV24-1
clone_size: -
d_call: TRBD1
cdr3_aa: CATSEPRTGTSEQYF
cdr3_nt: TGTGCCACCAGTGAACCCAGGACAGGGACTTCCGAGCAGTACTTC

j_call: TRBJ2-1
v_call: TRBV9
clone_size: -
d_call: TRBD2
cdr3_aa: CASSAIAGSYNEQFF
cdr3_nt: TGTGCCAGCAGCGCGATAGCGGGGTCCTACAATGAGCAGTTCTTC

j_call: TRBJ2-1
v_call: TRBV15
clone_size: -
d_call: TRBD2
cdr3_aa: CATSRDIGGGSGGSYNEQFF
cdr3_nt: TGTGCCACCAGCAGAGATATCGGGGGTGGGAGCGGGGGCTCCTACAATGAGCAGTTCTTC

j_call: TRBJ2-4
v_call: TRBV30
clone_size: -
d_call: -
cdr3_aa: CAWSRGSLAKNIQYF
cdr3_nt: TGTGCCTGGAGTAGGGGGTCATTAGCCAAAAACATTCAGTACTTC

j_call: TRBJ2-3
v_call: TRBV24-1
clone_size: once
d_call: TRBD1
cdr3_aa: CATSDPGTGGADTQYF
cdr3_nt: TGTGCCACCAGTGACCCCGGGACAGGGGGCGCGGATACGCAGTATTTT

j_call: TRBJ2-3
v_call: TRBV5-1
clone_size: -
d_call: -
cdr3_aa: CASSKPGTDTQYF
cdr3_nt: TGCGCCAGCAGCAAACCGGGCACAGATACGCAGTATTTT

j_call: TRBJ2-3
v_call: TRBV20-1
clone_size: -
d_call: TRBD2
cdr3_aa: CSASGPAGAGGLVDTQYF
cdr3_nt: TGCAGTGCTAGTGGGCCGGCGGGAGCGGGAGGTCTGGTGGATACGCAGTATTTT

j_call: TRBJ2-3
v_call: TRBV3-1/TRBV3-2
clone_size: once
d_call: TRBD2
cdr3_aa: CASSFYSSGGAGDTQYF
cdr3_nt: TGTGCCAGCAGCTTTTATTCGAGCGGGGGGGCCGGAGATACGCAGTATTTT

j_call: TRBJ1-4
v_call: TRBV27
clone_size: -
d_call: -
cdr3_aa: CASGRGSPNEKLFF
cdr3_nt: TGTGCCAGCGGGAGGGGGTCGCCTAATGAAAAACTGTTTTTT

j_call: TRBJ1-3
v_call: TRBV27
clone_size: once
d_call: -
cdr3_aa: CASSTSSQLRGNTIYF
cdr3_nt: TGTGCCAGCAGTACCTCTTCACAGTTAAGGGGAAACACCATATATTTT

j_call: TRBJ2-1
v_call: TRBV5-6
clone_size: once
d_call: -
cdr3_aa: CASSLVGGAEQFF
cdr3_nt: TGTGCCAGCAGCTTGGTAGGCGGGGCGGAGCAGTTCTTC